Each of the 18 T cell receptor beta chains below was sequenced from the same sample in a study of T-cell memory formation after mild COVID-19. TCRdb re-called the 5' RACE reads through MiXCR, storing one row per CDR3 protein. Seen here are fewer than 500,000 distinct CDR3 sequences, more than 20% observed once, and the top ten hold about 12%. The sequenced material came from PBMCs or a T cell subset sorted from them (not recorded which). All receptors come from an adult woman who had mild COVID-19 (a few samples of this study predate the infection). Cell type and time point are not known.

This clonotype was found a few times. The chain combines TRBV3-1 with TRBJ2-7; TRBD2 aligns across 10 bases. V was clipped by 0 bases and J by 5 bases; unmatched bases: 7. The CDR3 has 16 residues. Germline CDR1 and CDR2: LGHDT and YNNKEL (reference sequence). The CDR3 DNA is TGTGCCAGCAGCCAAGAACGGCTAGCGGGAGAGGACGAGCAGTACTTC. Amino acid sequence: CASSQERLAGEDEQYF.

This clonotype has just a few counts. The chain has TRBV7-9 and TRBJ1-3; maybe TRBD1 (6 bases). The CDR3 has 18 residues. V lost 0 bases, J lost 0 bases, and 15 bases lay in between. CDR1 is SEHNR, CDR2 FQNEAQ, per germline (reference sequence). The CDR3 DNA reads TGTGCCAGCAGCTTAGCGTCCGGGACATCAATCTCTGGAAACACCATATATTTT. Its protein product is CASSLASGTSISGNTIYF.

This chain uses TRBV27 with TRBJ1-2; 10 positions match TRBD1. The CDR3 covers 14 residues. CDR1 MNHEY and CDR2 SMNVEV come from the germline V gene (reference sequence). V was pared by 5 bases and J by 3 bases, with 3 bases of the junction left unmatched. The CDR3 DNA reads as TGTGCCAGCAGTACGACAGGGGGCGACTATGGCTACACCTTC. As protein: CASSTTGGDYGYTF.

This clonotype turned up a few times. This chain connects TRBV10-3 to TRBJ2-1; 12 bases fit TRBD2. Germline V gene lookup returns CDR1 ENHRY and CDR2 SYGVKD. V lost 6 bases and J lost 8; bases outside the gene matches: 14. The length of the CDR3 is 17 residues. CDR3 bases: TGTGCCATCAGCGAGAAGACTAGCGGGGGCAGGAGGGATGAGCAGTTCTTC. Its translation: CAISEKTSGGRRDEQFF.

The V and J genes are TRBV5-1 and TRBJ1-2; 9 bases match TRBD1. Germline V gives CDR1 SGHRS, CDR2 YFSETQ. The trim removed 4 bases at V and 4 bases at J, leaving 5 bases unmatched. CDR3 length: 14 residues. This CDR3 is CASSLGQGRYGYTF. The CDR3 DNA reads as TGCGCCAGCAGCCTGGGACAGGGACGCTATGGCTACACCTTC.

The chain has TRBV15 and TRBJ2-7; D is undetermined. Germline V gives CDR1 LNHNV, CDR2 YYDKDF (reference sequence). The CDR3 consists of 16 residues. V gave up 0 bases and J gave up 0 bases, with 12 bases separating them. The CDR3 region has the DNA TGTGCCACCAGCAGAGATGATAGGGCCAACTCCTACGAGCAGTACTTC. Amino acid sequence: CATSRDDRANSYEQYF.

In this sample, this clonotype turned up a few times. V usage is TRBV7-8 and J usage is TRBJ1-1; D is perhaps TRBD1 (6 bases). This CDR3 is 16 amino acids long. Germline-derived CDR1 and CDR2 are SGHVS and FQNEAQ. The V end was cut by 1 base, the J end by 2 bases, with 14 bases between. The CDR3 DNA reads TGTGCCAGCAGCTTAGGTATTTGGACAGTAAACACTGAAGCTTTCTTT. This codes for CASSLGIWTVNTEAFF.

This clonotype turned up a few times. This chain joins TRBV5-1 and TRBJ1-1; the D is unclear. CDR1 and CDR2 (germline): SGHRS, YFSETQ. This CDR3 has 13 amino acids. Trimming stripped 4 bases from V and 2 bases from J, with 9 bases between. CDR3 DNA: TGCGCCAGCAGCACCGGAAGTAACACTGAAGCTTTCTTT. It translates to CASSTGSNTEAFF.

This chain connects TRBV12-3 or TRBV12-4 to TRBJ1-1, with D maybe TRBD1 (5 bases). The CDR3 runs 15 residues. The V gene lost 6 bases and the J gene lost 3 bases, with 17 bases spanning the gap. CDR3 coding DNA: TGTGCCAGCAGCCATTCGGCGGGGGGGGACACTGAAGCTTTCTTT. Protein product: CASSHSAGGDTEAFF.

CDR3 nucleotide sequence: TGTGCCAGCAGCTTGACTGACCCGGGGACAGGGAACTACGAGCAGTACTTC. It codes for CASSLTDPGTGNYEQYF. This rearrangement joins TRBV7-8 to TRBJ2-7; 9 bases fit TRBD1. In germline, CDR1 is SGHVS, CDR2 FQNEAQ. This CDR3 has 17 amino acids. Trimming at V came to 3 bases and at J to 3 bases, leaving 12 bases not matched to a gene.

The J gene is TRBJ2-1, the V gene TRBV11-2, with TRBD1 matching over 11 bases. There are 16 residues in the CDR3. Unmatched junction bases numbered 9, after V lost 6 bases and J lost 5 bases. Germline loops: CDR1 SGHAT, CDR2 FQNNGV. The CDR3 DNA follows: TGTGCCAGCAGATCCCCTGGGACAGGGGGTAACAATGAGCAGTTCTTC. Translated: CASRSPGTGGNNEQFF.

CDR3 bases: TGTGCCAGTAGTATACCTAGCGGGGCCTCCGAGCAGTACTTC. Translating gives CASSIPSGASEQYF. The gene calls are TRBV19 and TRBJ2-7; 9 nucleotides align to TRBD2. The J segment lost 6 bases and the V segment lost 2 bases, leaving 5 bases of the junction unmatched. Germline V gene lookup returns CDR1 LNHDA and CDR2 SQIVND (reference sequence). This CDR3 is built from 14 residues.

V and J are TRBV6-5 and TRBJ1-2; a weak D match, TRBD1 (5 bases). This CDR3 is built from 15 residues. Germline CDR1 and CDR2: MNHEY and SVGAGI. V gave up 2 bases and J gave up 3 bases, with 13 bases separating them. As DNA, the CDR3 is TGTGCCAGCAGTTACGGGGCCACTGGGGACTATGGCTACACCTTC. Its translation: CASSYGATGDYGYTF.

The rearrangement links TRBV25-1 to TRBJ2-5; TRBD1 is a possible D gene (5 bases). Germline assignment: CDR1 MGHDK and CDR2 SYGVNS. The CDR3 spans 15 residues. Trimming took off 5 bases at V and 3 bases at J, with 16 bases between the two ends. CDR3 sequence reads: CASSSVRAAKETQYF. In DNA form, the CDR3 reads TGTGCCAGCAGTTCGGTCAGGGCGGCGAAAGAGACCCAGTACTTC.

J is TRBJ2-6 and V is TRBV4-1; TRBD2 matches 7 bases. Unmatched junction bases numbered 6, after V lost 5 bases and J lost 8 bases. This CDR3 has 14 amino acids. Germline CDR1 and CDR2: MGHRA and YSYEKL. The CDR3 DNA follows: TGCGCCAGCAGCGAGTGGGGAGGGACCAACGTCCTGACTTTC. Amino acid sequence: CASSEWGGTNVLTF.

This rearrangement joins TRBV5-1 to TRBJ1-1; 8 bases are a match to TRBD1. This CDR3 is built from 15 residues. After removal of 6 bases from V and 0 bases from J, the junction contained 7 bases not matched to a gene. CDR1 SGHRS and CDR2 YFSETQ come from the germline V gene. CDR3 in amino acids: CASTSGGLVNTEAFF. DNA for the CDR3: TGCGCCAGCACTTCAGGGGGCTTGGTGAACACTGAAGCTTTCTTT.

The chain uses TRBV7-9 and TRBJ1-2, with 7 nucleotides matching TRBD1. V lost 3 bases to trimming and J lost 0 bases; unmatched junction nucleotides: 10. The CDR3 is made up of 17 amino acids. Looked up from germline, CDR1 is SEHNR and CDR2 is FQNEAQ (reference sequence). The chain's CDR3 is CASSFTAGTDTNYGYTF. CDR3 bases: TGTGCCAGCAGCTTTACCGCCGGGACAGATACTAACTATGGCTACACCTTC.

J is TRBJ1-5 and V is TRBV15; maybe TRBD1 (6 bases). V was clipped by 5 bases and J by 5 bases, with 16 bases between them. Germline V gene lookup returns CDR1 LNHNV and CDR2 YYDKDF (reference sequence). The CDR3 spans 15 residues. This chain's CDR3 is CATSGAYGGHQPQHF. CDR3 DNA: TGTGCCACCAGCGGCGCCTATGGGGGCCATCAGCCCCAGCATTTT.